The TCR beta chain under discussion was sequenced for a study of blood T cell repertoires in COVID-19. Background on the study: COVID-19 samples collected from the United States, Italy and Spain covered acute and convalescent phases.

Clones were read by immunoSEQ multiplex PCR, and TCRdb kept only the in-frame ones, dropping some. Of 20,000 to 25,000 clones listed, around 80% are singletons. This clone is a singleton in its sample. After removal of 9 bases from V and 10 bases from J, the junction contained 13 bases not matched to a gene. Germline V lookup: CDR1 MNHEY, CDR2 SVGAGI. The length of the CDR3 is 13 residues. The rearrangement links TRBV6-5 to TRBJ1-1; TRBD1 matches 8 bases. Sequenced sample: peripheral blood. The clonotype originates from a man aged 60 to 75 with active COVID-19. The CDR3 nucleotides are TGTGCCAGTACCGCAGGGGGCACTCTGGCAGCTTTCTTT. Translation gives CASTAGGTLAAFF.